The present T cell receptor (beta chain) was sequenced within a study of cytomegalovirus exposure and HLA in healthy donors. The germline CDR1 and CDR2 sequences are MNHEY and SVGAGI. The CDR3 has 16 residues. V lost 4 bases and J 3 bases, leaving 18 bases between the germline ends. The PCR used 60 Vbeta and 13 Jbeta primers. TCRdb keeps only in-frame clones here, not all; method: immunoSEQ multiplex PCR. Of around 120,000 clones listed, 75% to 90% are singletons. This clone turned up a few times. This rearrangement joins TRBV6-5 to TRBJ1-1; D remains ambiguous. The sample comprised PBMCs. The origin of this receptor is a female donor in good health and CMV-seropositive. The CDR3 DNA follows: TGTGCCAGCAGTTTTGGGTGGGGAGGGTCGGACACTGAAGCTTTCTTT. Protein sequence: CASSFGWGGSDTEAFF.